A selection of T cell receptor beta chains follows, all from one sample in a study of cytomegalovirus exposure and HLA in healthy donors. The table came from immunoSEQ multiplex PCR; TCRdb's copy has only in-frame clones and leaves some out. The sample lists some 150,000 clones, 55% to 70% occurring once. The sequencing input was PBMCs. The source of these receptors is a woman aged 60 to 75 in good health and CMV-seropositive. Each CDR3 is given with its conserved first and last residue. A D gene is named only where the DNA matches it firmly. Clone size is not always given. Where it is, it says once, few, many or a class for expanded clones.

cdr3_length,clone_size,v_call,d_call,j_call,cdr3_aa,cdr3_nt
14,few,TRBV29-1,.,TRBJ2-1,CSVRKQNPLYEQFF,TGCAGCGTCAGGAAACAAAACCCTCTATATGAGCAGTTCTTC
18,.,TRBV18,.,TRBJ1-5,CASSPGLGRDYSNQPQHF,TGTGCCAGCTCACCGGGACTAGGGAGGGACTATAGCAATCAGCCCCAGCATTTT
14,.,TRBV12-5,TRBD1,TRBJ2-1,CASGTGQSYNEQFF,TGTGCTAGTGGAACGGGACAGTCCTACAATGAGCAGTTCTTC
15,few,TRBV4-1,TRBD1,TRBJ1-2,CASSQDSSGGYGYTF,TGCGCCAGCAGCCAAGACTCTTCAGGGGGCTATGGCTACACCTTC
17,.,TRBV5-1,.,TRBJ2-3,CASSQVVGGGSTDTQYF,TGCGCCAGCAGCCAGGTTGTGGGGGGAGGAAGCACAGATACGCAGTATTTT
16,.,TRBV10-1,TRBD1,TRBJ1-1,CASSEKTGGVRTEAFF,TGCGCCAGCAGTGAGAAGACAGGGGGCGTTCGAACTGAAGCTTTCTTT
13,.,TRBV28,.,TRBJ2-7,CASGRPQGYEQYF,TGTGCCAGCGGCAGACCTCAGGGTTACGAGCAGTACTTC
13,.,TRBV4-3,.,TRBJ2-1,CASSQGQTSSQFF,TGCGCCAGCAGCCAAGGCCAAACTTCTTCGCAGTTCTTC
17,once,TRBV4-3,TRBD2,TRBJ2-3,CASSQEELAGGVDTQYF,TGCGCCAGCAGCCAAGAGGAACTAGCGGGAGGGGTAGATACGCAGTATTTT
13,once,TRBV28,TRBD1,TRBJ1-4,CASITQGGEKLFF,TGTGCCAGCATTACACAGGGGGGCGAAAAACTGTTTTTT
13,.,TRBV5-6,.,TRBJ2-7,CASSFQMTYEQYF,TGTGCCAGCAGCTTTCAGATGACCTACGAGCAGTACTTC
16,.,TRBV9,.,TRBJ1-5,CASSVEGGHPSSPQHF,TGTGCCAGCAGCGTAGAAGGGGGTCACCCGAGTTCGCCCCAGCATTTT
11,many,TRBV21-1,.,TRBJ2-1,CASSIGWEQFF,TGTGCCAGCAGCATTGGCTGGGAGCAGTTCTTC
15,.,TRBV4-3,TRBD1,TRBJ1-2,CASSQTRQGGYGYTF,TGCGCCAGCAGCCAAACCAGACAGGGTGGCTATGGCTACACCTTC
13,.,TRBV27,.,TRBJ2-7,CASSPTTGLEQYF,TGTGCCAGCAGTCCGACCACAGGGCTCGAGCAGTACTTC
17,.,TRBV15,TRBD2,TRBJ2-7,CATSSLGTSGSPYEQYF,TGTGCCACCAGCAGCCTCGGGACTAGCGGGAGCCCCTACGAGCAGTACTTC
11,.,TRBV7-8,TRBD2,TRBJ2-1,CVAGAYNEQFF,TGTGTAGCGGGAGCCTACAATGAGCAGTTCTTC
13,.,TRBV6-1,TRBD1,TRBJ1-5,CATGQGNNQPQHF,TGTGCCACGGGACAGGGTAACAATCAGCCCCAGCATTTT
15,.,TRBV6-6,TRBD1,TRBJ1-5,CASSLPDRYNQPQHF,TGTGCCAGCAGTCTCCCGGACAGGTACAATCAGCCCCAGCATTTT
14,.,TRBV9,.,TRBJ2-1,CASSVGSSYNEQFF,TGTGCCAGCAGCGTAGGGAGTTCATACAATGAGCAGTTCTTC
14,.,TRBV11-2,TRBD1,TRBJ1-5,CASSRTGDDPPQHF,TGTGCCAGCAGCCGAACAGGGGATGATCCGCCCCAGCATTTT
15,.,TRBV7-9,TRBD2,TRBJ2-5,CASSLGVAGEETQYF,TGTGCCAGCAGCTTGGGAGTAGCGGGAGAGGAGACCCAGTACTTC
14,.,TRBV5-1,.,TRBJ2-3,CASSLSGSTDTQYF,TGCGCCAGCAGCCTGAGCGGGAGCACAGATACGCAGTATTTT
15,.,TRBV19,TRBD1,TRBJ2-5,CASSPRTGLVQTQYF,TGTGCCAGTAGTCCACGGACAGGGCTGGTACAGACCCAGTACTTC
16,once,TRBV28,TRBD1,TRBJ2-2,CASSSRGTGRSGELFF,TGTGCCAGCAGTTCAAGGGGGACAGGGAGAAGCGGGGAGCTGTTTTTT
16,.,TRBV13,.,TRBJ2-2,CASSPPDAINTGELFF,TGTGCCAGCAGCCCCCCCGATGCTATTAACACCGGGGAGCTGTTTTTT
14,.,TRBV6-1,TRBD1,TRBJ1-1,CASSRGTGNTEAFF,TGTGCCAGCAGCCGCGGGACAGGGAACACTGAAGCTTTCTTT
15,.,TRBV15,.,TRBJ2-7,CATSRDRQKVDEQYF,TGTGCCACCAGCAGAGATCGACAGAAGGTTGACGAGCAGTACTTC
12,few,TRBV19,.,TRBJ1-5,CASTDGWRPQHF,TGTGCCAGTACCGATGGGTGGAGGCCCCAGCATTTT
14,.,TRBV7-3,TRBD1,TRBJ2-1,CASSNGQGGNEQFF,TGTGCCAGCAGCAACGGACAGGGCGGGAATGAGCAGTTCTTC
15,.,TRBV5-4,TRBD1,TRBJ1-1,CASSLGQGLRTEAFF,TGTGCCAGCAGTCTGGGACAGGGATTGAGGACTGAAGCTTTCTTT
16,.,TRBV6-4,TRBD2,TRBJ2-1,CAVGLAANMAGNEQFF,TGTGCCGTGGGACTAGCGGCAAATATGGCGGGCAATGAGCAGTTCTTC
16,.,TRBV7-2,TRBD2,TRBJ2-7,CASSLLGSGISYEQYF,TGTGCCAGCAGCTTATTGGGTAGCGGGATATCCTACGAGCAGTACTTC
15,.,TRBV11-2,TRBD1,TRBJ1-2,CASSTSGGSTYGYTF,TGTGCCAGCAGCACCTCAGGGGGCAGTACGTATGGCTACACCTTC
14,few,TRBV27,.,TRBJ1-1,CASSPWGTNTEAFF,TGTGCCAGCAGTCCCTGGGGCACGAACACTGAAGCTTTCTTT
16,few,TRBV6-1,TRBD2,TRBJ2-1,CASSDASGSSYNEQFF,TGTGCCAGCAGTGACGCTAGCGGTAGCTCCTACAATGAGCAGTTCTTC
16,.,TRBV4-3,TRBD2,TRBJ2-7,CASSQGLAGGPYEQYF,TGCGCCAGCAGCCAAGGTCTAGCGGGAGGCCCCTACGAGCAGTACTTC
16,.,TRBV4-1,TRBD2,TRBJ2-1,CASSQGASGRYNEQFF,TGCGCCAGCAGCCAAGGGGCGAGCGGGAGGTACAATGAGCAGTTCTTC
14,.,TRBV9,.,TRBJ1-1,CASSVVGENTEAFF,TGTGCCAGCAGCGTAGTTGGAGAGAACACTGAAGCTTTCTTT
15,few,TRBV5-4,.,TRBJ2-5,CASSLGGGQGETQYF,TGTGCCAGCAGCTTGGGGGGGGGTCAGGGGGAGACCCAGTACTTC
15,once,TRBV15,.,TRBJ2-2,CAPKGELTNTGELFF,TGTGCCCCGAAAGGAGAGCTTACGAACACCGGGGAGCTGTTTTTT
14,.,TRBV7-2,.,TRBJ2-1,CASSVRKQYNEQFF,TGTGCCAGCAGCGTACGAAAGCAATACAATGAGCAGTTCTTC
13,.,TRBV6-5,.,TRBJ1-1,CASRFGGGTEAFF,TGTGCCAGCAGATTTGGGGGGGGCACTGAAGCTTTCTTT
18,few,TRBV5-1,TRBD2,TRBJ2-7,CASSLWLAGTGPSYEQYF,TGCGCCAGCAGCTTGTGGCTAGCGGGGACGGGGCCCTCCTACGAGCAGTACTTC
14,.,TRBV19,.,TRBJ1-5,CASSIPGNYQPQHF,TGTGCCAGTAGTATACCAGGGAACTATCAGCCCCAGCATTTT
15,.,TRBV7-2,.,TRBJ1-1,CASSFAGGQGTEAFF,TGTGCCAGCAGCTTTGCGGGAGGGCAGGGCACTGAAGCTTTCTTT
14,.,TRBV10-2,.,TRBJ1-4,CASSDRQLNEKLFF,TGCGCCAGCAGTGACAGACAGCTTAATGAAAAACTGTTTTTT
13,.,TRBV19,.,TRBJ1-1,CASSIGENTEAFF,TGTGCCAGTAGTATCGGGGAAAACACTGAAGCTTTCTTT
15,.,TRBV7-7,TRBD2,TRBJ2-1,CASSRTSGRGNEQFF,TGTGCTAGCAGCCGCACTAGCGGAAGGGGCAATGAGCAGTTCTTC
15,once,TRBV7-9,TRBD1,TRBJ1-1,CASSLRGQGPFEAFF,TGTGCCAGCAGCTTACGGGGACAGGGCCCTTTCGAAGCTTTCTTT
13,.,TRBV6-5,.,TRBJ1-1,CASSYSRDTEAFF,TGTGCCAGCAGTTACTCCAGGGACACTGAAGCTTTCTTT
15,.,TRBV30,.,TRBJ1-1,CAWISPARMVAEAFF,TGTGCCTGGATCTCCCCGGCCAGGATGGTGGCTGAAGCTTTCTTT
14,.,TRBV5-6,.,TRBJ1-2,CASSFSGIYYGYTF,TGTGCCAGCAGCTTTTCAGGAATATACTATGGCTACACCTTC
14,.,TRBV28,.,TRBJ1-2,CASSPQASIYGYTF,TGTGCCAGCAGTCCACAGGCCAGTATCTATGGCTACACCTTC
12,few,TRBV7-3,.,TRBJ2-3,CASSSSGDTQYF,TGTGCCAGCAGCTCGAGCGGAGATACGCAGTATTTT
16,.,TRBV7-9,.,TRBJ2-1,CASSLYVMDMTDEQFF,TGTGCCAGCAGCTTATACGTCATGGACATGACGGATGAGCAGTTCTTC
16,.,TRBV4-3,TRBD1,TRBJ1-3,CASSRDRAGAGNTIYF,TGCGCCAGCAGCCGCGACAGGGCGGGTGCTGGAAACACCATATATTTT
17,.,TRBV27,TRBD1,TRBJ1-2,CASSFLSPTGGDYGYTF,TGTGCCAGCAGTTTCCTCAGCCCGACAGGGGGCGACTATGGCTACACCTTC
15,.,TRBV18,TRBD2,TRBJ2-1,CASSPLAGGDNEQFF,TGTGCCAGCTCACCACTTGCGGGAGGCGATAATGAGCAGTTCTTC